This T cell receptor (beta chain) was recorded in a study of CD8 T cells in ankylosing spondylitis. MiXCR was run by TCRdb on the 5' RACE reads, yielding one entry per CDR3 protein. The table lists about 750,000 distinct CDR3 sequences, under 20% of them singletons. The V gene end was trimmed by 1 base and the J gene end by 15 bases; junction bases not matched to a gene: 7. CDR3 length: 14 residues. Germline lookup yields CDR1 SGHTA and CDR2 FQGNSA. In regard to this clonotype: Its antigen is not identified.

Study-wide points: As reported, disease-linked clones showed significant enrichment in matched ankylosing spondylitis synovial fluid. For ankylosing spondylitis blood, a TCR beta motif of about eight highly homologous variants appeared characteristic.

This chain connects TRBV7-2 to TRBJ2-1, with 12 positions matching TRBD2. This sequence was found in a male donor with ankylosing spondylitis. The sequencing sample was made of blood, either unsorted or a sorted T cell fraction (not recorded which). CDR3 region: CASSLVSTSGSAFF. The CDR3, as DNA: TGTGCCAGCAGCTTAGTTTCGACTAGCGGGAGTGCGTTCTTC. The full variable domain, in which reference TRBV7-2 and TRBJ2-1 provide the parts outside the CDR3, is GAGVSQSPSNKVTEKGKDVELRCDPISGHTALYWYRQSLGQGLEFLIYFQGNSAPDKSGLPSDRFSAERTGGSVSTLTIQRTQQEDSAVYLCASSLVSTSGSAFFGPGTRLTVL.